The clone carrying this T cell receptor beta chain was counted between two and nine times. Its antigen is unidentified. Relative to the germline gene, one junction end is altered; a read error may explain this. The record originates from a study of T cells in Graves' hyperthyroidism and ophthalmopathy. Study as a whole: Peripheral blood was collected at initial diagnosis, before any treatment.

Thyroid ultrasound, orbital computed tomography, clinical symptoms, and serum thyroxine and TRAb underpinned diagnoses. The CDR3 is made up of 14 amino acids. Germline V CDR1 and CDR2: MNHNS, SASEGT. Notes on the study in general: Most thyroid clonotypes that were expanded above 0.001 also turned up in blood.

Researchers took RNA transcripts and amplified the TCR beta CDR3 regions from them. HTBI primers drove first-round RT-PCR of the TCR CDR3. TCRdb redid the calling of the multiplex PCR reads with MiXCR, one entry per CDR3 protein. The sample holds approximately 600,000 distinct CDR3 sequences; about 14% are singletons and the top ten take about 4.5%. Specimen: blood. This clonotype was sampled from a woman aged 40 to 55 with Graves' ophthalmopathy. The V and J genes are TRBV6-1 and TRBJ2-5, with D tentatively TRBD1 or TRBD2 (5 bases each). CDR3 in DNA: TGTGCCAGCAGCCTTGGGGGAAGTTTAGAGACCCGGTACTTC. This encodes CASSLGGSLETRYF.